Listed here are 25 T cell receptor beta chains from one sample, sequenced in a study of OX40 agonist ivuxolimab in advanced cancers. Libraries came from the immunoSEQ multiplex PCR assay. TCRdb took over this immuneACCESS table, retaining in-frame rearrangements with V and J assigned. Such tables are incomplete; in checked studies, under half of the missing clones stem from an unresolved V gene, and the remainder is unexplained. The sample table shows about 40,000 clones, and over 75% are seen once. The ten biggest clones cover about 2.7% of the sample. The sample in question was CD4+ or CD8+ T cells sorted from blood, obtained in a trial of the OX40 agonist ivuxolimab. The receptors were gathered from an adult with an advanced solid tumor such as melanoma, head and neck, liver or kidney cancer.

This sequence joins TRBV6-4 and TRBJ2-2; 9 bases map to TRBD1. Trimming cost V 4 bases and J 0 bases; bases outside gene matches: 3. The CDR3 extends over 16 amino acids. The germline V gene encodes CDR1 MRHNA and CDR2 SNTAGT. The CDR3 loop is CASSGRQGANTGELFF. For the CDR3, the DNA is TGTGCCAGCAGTGGGAGACAGGGGGCGAACACCGGGGAGCTGTTTTTT.

This rearrangement joins TRBV5-1 to TRBJ2-1, with D perhaps matching TRBD2 (6 bases). Germline V CDR1 and CDR2: SGHRS, YFSETQ. Trimming cost V 1 base and J 9 bases, with 17 bases left between them. The CDR3 is 15 amino acids. The CDR3 here is CASSLSREWFIEQFF. In DNA form, the CDR3 reads TGCGCCAGCAGCTTGTCTCGGGAGTGGTTTATTGAGCAGTTCTTC.

The J gene is TRBJ2-7, the V gene TRBV2; 7 bases are shared with TRBD2. This CDR3 has 15 amino acids. Trimming took 7 bases from V and 2 from J; bases not matched to a gene: 11. Germline V gene sequence: CDR1 SNHLY, CDR2 FYNNEI. CDR3 DNA sequence: TGTGCCAGCATCCCCTCCACGGGGACTACCTACGAGCAGTACTTC. Its protein product is CASIPSTGTTYEQYF. The full variable domain, in which reference TRBV2 and TRBJ2-7 provide the parts outside the CDR3, is EPEVTQTPSHQVTQMGQEVILRCVPISNHLYFYWYRQILGQKVEFLVSFYNNEISEKSEIFDDQFSVERPDGSNFTLKIRSTKLEDSAMYFCASIPSTGTTYEQYFGPGTRLTVT.

The chain employs TRBV5-1 and TRBJ2-2, with 9 bases that match TRBD1. Per germline, CDR1 SGHRS and CDR2 YFSETQ. The V segment lost 4 bases and the J segment 3 bases; nucleotides outside the gene matches: 7. The CDR3 spans 16 residues. CDR3 DNA sequence: TGCGCCAGCAGCCTAGGACAGGGGACCGACACCGGGGAGCTGTTTTTT. It translates to CASSLGQGTDTGELFF.

The chain recombines TRBV13 with TRBJ2-1, with D possibly matching TRBD2 (6 bases). The CDR3 runs 15 residues. The V and J ends lost 4 bases and 4 bases respectively, with 14 bases between them. The germline CDR1 and CDR2 sequences are PRHDT and FYEKMQ (reference sequence). The CDR3 DNA follows: TGTGCCAGCAGCTCCCGGGAGAGGGGTTACAATGAGCAGTTCTTC. It translates to CASSSRERGYNEQFF.

This rearrangement joins TRBV5-5 to TRBJ2-6; D remains unclear. The CDR3 extends over 16 amino acids. Germline CDR1 and CDR2: SGHKS and YYEKEE (reference sequence). The V and J ends lost 1 base and 2 bases respectively, with 10 bases between them. CDR3 nucleotide sequence: TGTGCCAGCAGCTTGCTTCGGACGGCTGGGGCCAACGTCCTGACTTTC. Protein: CASSLLRTAGANVLTF.

The V call is TRBV29-1, the J call TRBJ2-5, with a tentative D call TRBD2 (6 bases). V shed 5 bases and J shed 3 bases, with 16 bases lying between them. The CDR3 contains 14 residues. The V gene's germline CDR1 is SQVTM and CDR2 ANQGSEA. The CDR3 here is CSVKVGGSEETQYF. The CDR3, as DNA: TGCAGCGTTAAGGTGGGGGGTTCAGAAGAGACCCAGTACTTC.

This clone turned up a few times. This chain uses TRBV29-1 with TRBJ1-1, with no clear D. The CDR3 loop spans 12 amino acids. Germline CDR1 SQVTM, CDR2 ANQGSEA. With 2 bases removed from V and 3 bases from J, the gap between germline ends came to 7 bases. The CDR3 nucleotides read TGCAGCGTTGAAACCCTGGACACTGAAGCTTTCTTT. Amino acids: CSVETLDTEAFF.

The V gene is TRBV10-3, the J gene TRBJ2-1, with TRBD2 identical over 11 bases. The CDR3 covers 18 residues. CDR1 ENHRY and CDR2 SYGVKD come from the germline V gene. Trimming removed 1 base from V and 0 bases from J; junction bases left unmatched: 5. CDR3 nucleotides: TGTGCCATCAGTGAGTGGCTAGCGGGAGGTTCCTCCTACAATGAGCAGTTCTTC. It specifies CAISEWLAGGSSYNEQFF.

This rearrangement joins TRBV18 to TRBJ2-6; D uncertain. Trimming shortened V by 2 bases and J by 5 bases, and 10 bases separated the two germline ends. Germline assignment: CDR1 KGHSH and CDR2 LQKENI. The CDR3 totals 15 residues. CDR3 sequence (DNA): TGTGCCAGCTCACCAGTCCCCGACAGGGCCAACGTCCTGACTTTC. This encodes CASSPVPDRANVLTF.

The V call is TRBV6-5, the J call TRBJ2-7, with 10 bases that match TRBD1. Germline values: CDR1 MNHEY, CDR2 SVGAGI. The CDR3 runs to 15 residues. Losses at the gene ends were 7 bases for V and 2 bases for J; bases not matched to a gene: 8. The CDR3 loop reads CASTTGTGATYEQYV. The DNA for the CDR3 is TGTGCCAGCACCACCGGGACAGGGGCGACCTACGAGCAGTACGTC.

This rearrangement joins TRBV9 to TRBJ2-7; D is ambiguous. The CDR3 is made up of 14 amino acids. V shed 0 bases and J shed 2 bases, with 9 bases lying between them. The germline CDR1 and CDR2 sequences are SGDLS and YYNGEE. CDR3: CASSVGANTYEQYF. CDR3 nucleotides: TGTGCCAGCAGCGTAGGGGCGAATACCTACGAGCAGTACTTC.

The J gene is TRBJ2-7, the V gene TRBV7-2, with D perhaps TRBD1 or TRBD2 (5 bases each). The germline V and J ends were trimmed by 5 bases and 7 bases, with 18 bases remaining between them. Germline V CDR1 and CDR2: SGHTA, FQGNSA. The CDR3 runs 14 residues. The CDR3 protein is CASSDRDLGREQYF. CDR3 in DNA: TGTGCCAGCAGCGATCGGGACCTCGGTAGGGAGCAGTACTTC.

The gene calls are TRBV5-5 and TRBJ2-5; D call uncertain. The V gene lost 2 bases and the J gene lost 5 bases, with 7 bases spanning the gap. CDR3 length: 12 residues. Germline assignment: CDR1 SGHKS and CDR2 YYEKEE (reference sequence). The CDR3 here is CASSFLLETQYF. For the CDR3, the DNA is TGTGCCAGCAGCTTCCTTTTGGAGACCCAGTACTTC.

J is TRBJ1-2 and V is TRBV14, with D unclear. The CDR3 contains 13 residues. The V end lost 4 bases, the J end lost 4 bases, and 10 bases lay between the germline ends. Germline CDR1 and CDR2: SGHDN and FVKESK. Here the CDR3 DNA reads TGTGCCAGCAGCCCCGGGCAGTCCTATGGCTACACCTTC. Protein sequence: CASSPGQSYGYTF.

V usage is TRBV7-9 and J usage is TRBJ2-5; D is unresolved. V was cut by 4 bases and J by 2 bases, with 8 bases left in between. The CDR3 extends over 13 amino acids. Germline CDR1 reads SEHNR; CDR2 reads FQNEAQ (reference sequence). The CDR3 loop is CASSSGRQETQYF. The CDR3, as DNA: TGTGCCAGCAGCTCAGGAAGACAAGAGACCCAGTACTTC.

This chain connects TRBV29-1 to TRBJ1-2, with no clear D. CDR1 is SQVTM, CDR2 ANQGSEA, per germline. Trimming removed 0 bases from V and 1 base from J, with 0 bases in between. There are 11 residues in the CDR3. For the CDR3, the DNA is TGCAGCGTTGAAGATAACTATGGCTACACCTTC. It specifies CSVEDNYGYTF. The full variable domain, with the rest looked up from reference TRBV29-1 and TRBJ1-2, is SAVISQKPSRDICQRGTSLTIQCQVDSQVTMMFWYRQQPGQSLTLIATANQGSEATYESGFVIDKFPISRPNLTFSTLTVSNMSPEDSSIYLCSVEDNYGYTFGSGTRLTVV.

The chain combines TRBV9 with TRBJ2-5; 14 bases line up with TRBD2. Trimming at V came to 4 bases and at J to 7 bases, leaving 6 bases not matched to a gene. The CDR3 extends over 15 amino acids. The germline gives CDR1 SGDLS, CDR2 YYNGEE. CDR3 in amino acids: CASSPLGTSGRTQYF. CDR3 in DNA: TGTGCCAGCAGCCCCTTGGGGACTAGCGGGAGGACCCAGTACTTC.

This clone was picked up a small number of times. V usage is TRBV29-1 and J usage is TRBJ1-2; 7 bases align to TRBD1. In germline, CDR1 is SQVTM, CDR2 ANQGSEA. After removal of 7 bases from V and 0 bases from J, the junction contained 2 bases not matched to a gene. This CDR3 contains 12 residues. Here the CDR3 DNA reads TGCAGCGGTGGGACAGCTAACTATGGCTACACCTTC. This translates into CSGGTANYGYTF.

This rearrangement joins TRBV18 to TRBJ1-2, with TRBD1 matching 7 bases. In germline, CDR1 is KGHSH, CDR2 LQKENI. The length of the CDR3 is 13 residues. After removal of 3 bases from V and 4 bases from J, the junction contained 2 bases not matched to a gene. This CDR3 is CASSPDRVYGYTF. The DNA for the CDR3 is TGTGCCAGCTCACCCGACAGGGTCTATGGCTACACCTTC.

This clone has only a few counts. The rearrangement links TRBV10-1 to TRBJ1-2; tentative D call: TRBD1 (6 bases). Germline V lookup: CDR1 WNHNN, CDR2 SYGVQD (reference sequence). V was clipped by 5 bases and J by 8 bases, with 15 bases between them. This CDR3 region has 13 residues. The CDR3 is CASSNSGQSGYTF. The CDR3 coding sequence is TGCGCCAGCAGTAATTCGGGACAAAGCGGCTACACCTTC.

The chain joins TRBV5-6 to TRBJ1-2, with TRBD1 identical over 8 bases. With V trimmed by 1 base and J by 8 bases, 4 bases remained unmatched. Per germline, CDR1 SGHDT and CDR2 YYEEEE. CDR3 size: 13 residues. The CDR3 DNA sequence: TGTGCCAGCAGCTTGTGGACAGGGCCAGGCTACACCTTC. It codes for CASSLWTGPGYTF.

The rearrangement uses TRBV5-1 and TRBJ1-4, with D possibly TRBD1 on 6 matching bases. The CDR3 sequence is 14 residues long. V was trimmed by 2 bases and J by 6 bases, leaving 11 bases between them. CDR1 is SGHRS, CDR2 YFSETQ, per germline. CDR3 sequence: CASSLSGADEKLFF. For the CDR3, the DNA is TGCGCCAGCAGCTTATCAGGGGCGGATGAAAAACTGTTTTTT.

The chain combines TRBV19 with TRBJ1-1, with a tentative D call TRBD1 (5 bases). This CDR3 is 13 amino acids long. From germline, CDR1 is LNHDA and CDR2 SQIVND (reference sequence). Deletions cut 5 bases from V and 1 base from J, with 8 bases between. As DNA, the CDR3 is TGTGCCAGTAGTTCCACAGGGAACACTGAAGCTTTCTTT. Translated, it gives CASSSTGNTEAFF.

The chain recombines TRBV5-1 with TRBJ2-3; D not certain. The V gene lost 0 bases and the J gene lost 0 bases, with 11 bases spanning the gap. This CDR3 comprises 16 residues. Looked up from germline, CDR1 is SGHRS and CDR2 is YFSETQ. This CDR3 is CASSLESLLSTDTQYF. The CDR3 region has the DNA TGCGCCAGCAGCTTGGAATCCCTACTTAGCACAGATACGCAGTATTTT.